This section outlines one T cell receptor (beta chain) sequence together with its context. The sample holds a few counts of this clone. The clone's antigen remains unknown. The sample holds no much larger clone one base away, and base qualities are not on file. CDR1 and CDR2, looked up from the germline V gene (reference sequence), are MNHEY and SMNVEV. The junction carries 12 bases between V and J, which are trimmed by 0 bases and 4 bases respectively. The CDR3 holds 15 amino acids from the cysteine to the phenylalanine. The entry retains the CDR3 DNA only, 45 bases that are in frame from base 1. The data derive from a study of shared clonotypes between healthy human individuals (dated by TCRdb to the early 2020s). At the level of the whole study: Three men and a couple of women, aged 18 to 49 years, made up the cohort. For each donor, three plates each were used for CD4 naive and CD4 memory, two plates were used for CD8 naive, and one plate was used for CD8 memory. To estimate repertoire size and how much clonotypes are shared between individuals, the study performed deep sequencing of blood TCR repertoires from roughly five healthy adults. To increase sequencing depth and limit assay-specific biases, different laboratories used diverse techniques to prepare libraries and sequence TCR repertoires. Between about 0.8 and 9 billion PBMCs per donor were obtained by leukapheresis.

The donors were healthy, HIV-negative adults with no recently reported acute infections or vaccinations. Every donor was a Caucasian adult residing in Nashville, Tennessee, USA. CD4+ T cells were enriched by magnetic negative selection, after which naive cells were positively selected on CD45RA and the negative fraction was taken as the memory subset. After blood collection by leukapheresis, PBMCs were isolated using Ficoll-Histopaque density gradient centrifugation and then cryopreserved in the vapor phase of liquid nitrogen. Analytical flow cytometry was used to check the purity and quantity of each magnetically sorted T cell population. Genomic DNA was isolated from each sorted fraction and quantified by UV absorbance on a Nanodrop 2000c. Using the deep immunoSEQ assay, multiplex PCR amplified TCR CDR3 regions from genomic DNA. Extracted genomic DNA from each cell subset was distributed evenly across all wells of several immunoSEQ 96-well plates, and each plate was treated as a replicate. For sorted subsets, each replicate PCR was loaded with roughly 0.2 ug genomic DNA, equivalent to approximately 33,000 T cell genomes. Purified libraries were measured with a Qubit 3.0 fluorometer, size-checked on a Bioanalyzer 2100, and measured again with the KAPA Library Quantification kit. Each immunoSEQ 96-well plate was sequenced on its own single-read 150-cycle Illumina NextSeq 550 flow cell. In the original analysis: The immunoSEQ output contained only junctional sequences without quality scores, so filtering could not match that applied to full-length reads. Sequences were annotated with PyIR, a Python wrapper for IgBLAST v1.9, using IMGT germline references to assign V/J genes and CDR3. Reads were removed for weak V/J assignments (E-value above 1e-6), missing CDR3, stop codons, out-of-frame junctions, or ambiguous translated residues. V3J clonotypes were defined as sequences sharing the same inferred V gene, J gene, and CDR3 amino acid sequence. Percentage overlap between repertoires was computed as shared unique clonotypes divided by the size of the smaller repertoire. RTK rarefaction, the Chao1 estimator, and Recon v2.1 estimates of unobserved clonotypes were used to assess repertoire richness. For all TCRbeta clonotypes obtained by the gDNA method from four donors, generation probabilities were computed with OLGA. The immuneACCESS repertoire file appears here via TCRdb, limited to in-frame rearrangements. These files lack a portion of the clones; in checked studies, under half of the deficit traces to unresolved V genes, and the cause of the others is not known. That table supplies the V and J calls and clone size; D and trimming were determined from the DNA. The sample table shows roughly 330,000 clones, and around 74% are seen once. 9% to 12% of the sample goes to the ten largest clones.

Study-wide findings and limitations: Pairwise subsampling led to the expectation that sequencing depth would affect the degree of clonotype sharing among donors. Naive subsets generally had larger estimated clonotype richness than memory subsets did. The genetic and exposure-history diversity represented was limited by the small number of donors. Even with the large sequencing depth, rarefaction of the sorted-subset datasets indicated that sequencing was incomplete. Clonotypes shared by all four sorted-subset donors showed higher generation probabilities than non-shared clonotypes. Sharing across a few donors was observed for about 5% of naive CD4, 3.5% of naive CD8, roughly 2.4% of memory CD4, and about 0.4% of memory CD8 clonotypes. Sampling was restricted to blood, and TCR repertoires in tissues likely differ from the TCR repertoires found in blood.

The chain employs TRBV27 and TRBJ1-1; no confident D gene assignment can be made. The TCR comes from a man under 40 in good health. What was sequenced was memory CD4+ T cells sorted from blood. Reading the label with the study, this specimen's cell subset or site is: CD45RA-negative fraction. CDR3 protein: CASSLSSGFGTEAFF. The sequence in DNA is TGTGCCAGCAGTTTATCGTCCGGTTTTGGCACTGAAGCTTTCTTT.